The entry that follows covers one T cell receptor (beta chain) sequence. Its antigen remains unidentified. Clones were read by immunoSEQ multiplex PCR, and TCRdb kept only the in-frame ones, dropping some. This sample has approximately 50,000 clones; about 90% occur once, and the top ten carry less than 8%. V was pared by 0 bases and J by 4 bases, with 10 bases between. The CDR3 runs 14 residues. CDR1 is MNHEY, CDR2 SVGAGI, per germline. Patients had blood sampled at baseline and again on cycle 4 day 1 and cycle 7 day 1. The data were taken from a study of OX40 agonist ivuxolimab in advanced cancers. The wider study: Averaging about 60 years in age, with a range of roughly 20 to 80, the cohort was 65% to 90% male.

Findings of the study overall: Still undetermined is the antigen specificity of the expanded peripheral T cells. On average, CD8+ T cells had more expanded clones than CD4+.

This rearrangement joins TRBV6-5 to TRBJ2-7; D perhaps matches TRBD2 (6 bases). This specimen was CD4+ or CD8+ T cells sorted from blood, taken in a trial of the OX40 agonist ivuxolimab. This TCR derives from an adult with an advanced solid tumor such as melanoma, head and neck, liver or kidney cancer. In DNA, the CDR3 is TGTGCCAGCAGTTACTCGGGGGGAGATTACGAGCAGTACTTC. Its translation is CASSYSGGDYEQYF.